This T cell receptor beta chain was recorded in a study of shared clonotypes between healthy human individuals. Looking at the study overall: Ranging from 18 to 49 in age, donors were a couple of women and three men.

Of note for this clone: The antigen is not known. The sample holds other DNA sequences that translate to the same CDR3.

The DNA input per sorted-subset replicate PCR was roughly 0.2 ug, corresponding to roughly 31,000 T cell genomes. Clones were sequenced by immunoSEQ multiplex PCR, and TCRdb holds only the in-frame ones, with some missing. This sample carries 2 million to 2.5 million clones, roughly 94% of them seen once, and the ten largest clones take 1.1%. Overall study results and limits: Sample collection involved blood only; tissue repertoires are likely different. When compared with the clonotypes that were shared by all four sorted-subset donors, the non-shared clonotypes turned out to have lower generation probabilities.

V was clipped by 5 bases and J by 7 bases; unmatched bases: 2. The CDR3 has 12 amino acids. Germline assignment: CDR1 SEHNR and CDR2 FQNEAQ (reference sequence). Naive CD8 cells, CD45RO-negative and positively selected for CCR7, excluded terminally differentiated effector memory CD45RA+ cells. Source material: naive CD8+ T cells sorted from blood. This receptor was identified in a man aged 18 to 30 in good health. This rearrangement joins TRBV7-9 to TRBJ2-1, with 7 bases identical to TRBD1. CDR3 loop: CASSLQGNEQFF. The CDR3 DNA sequence: TGTGCCAGCAGCCTACAGGGGAATGAGCAGTTCTTC.